A single sample is the source of the 22 T cell receptor beta chains below, sequenced in a study of OX40 agonist ivuxolimab in advanced cancers. Sequencing was performed with immunoSEQ multiplex PCR; in TCRdb, only in-frame clones are kept and a portion is missing. Altogether 80,000 or so clones are present, around 86% being singletons, with the ten largest covering over 0.25%. The material sequenced was CD4+ or CD8+ T cells sorted from blood, taken in a trial of the OX40 agonist ivuxolimab. The receptor set was obtained from an adult with an advanced solid tumor such as melanoma, head and neck, liver or kidney cancer.

V is TRBV18 and J is TRBJ1-1; D is ambiguous. The CDR3 contains 14 residues. The V end was cut by 6 bases, the J end by 0 bases, with 11 bases between. CDR1 is KGHSH and CDR2 is LQKENI in the germline V gene. The CDR3 is CASSLANMNTEAFF. The DNA for the CDR3 is TGTGCCAGCTCCCTAGCAAACATGAACACTGAAGCTTTCTTT.

The V gene is TRBV7-9, the J gene TRBJ2-1; D is unresolved. The CDR3 has 12 amino acids. V shed 5 bases and J shed 9 bases, with 11 bases lying between them. Germline CDR1 reads SEHNR; CDR2 reads FQNEAQ (reference sequence). The DNA for the CDR3 is TGTGCCAGCAGCCCCGTTTGGAGTGAGCAGTTCTTC. As protein: CASSPVWSEQFF.

The V and J genes are TRBV18 and TRBJ1-2; no clear D gene. CDR1 is KGHSH and CDR2 is LQKENI in the germline V gene. Deletions cut 3 bases from V and 3 bases from J, with 11 bases between. CDR3 length: 14 residues. CDR3 region: CASSPNRVDYGYTF. The CDR3 DNA reads TGTGCCAGCTCACCCAATCGGGTAGACTATGGCTACACCTTC.

The chain links TRBV5-1 to TRBJ2-7, with a possible D match to TRBD2 (5 bases). The length of the CDR3 is 15 residues. The germline V gene has CDR1 SGHRS and CDR2 YFSETQ. Trimming removed 2 bases from V and 4 bases from J, with 16 bases in between. The CDR3 DNA reads TGCGCCAGCAGCTTACAACAGCCCGGGGTGTACGAGCAGTACTTC. Translating it yields CASSLQQPGVYEQYF.

The rearrangement links TRBV5-4 to TRBJ2-5; TRBD2 is a possible D gene (5 bases). Germline CDR1 reads SGHNT; CDR2 reads YYREEE (reference sequence). The CDR3 consists of 15 residues. Trimming removed 2 bases at V and 2 bases at J, with 13 bases between. CDR3 nucleotides: TGTGCCAGCAGCTTTTCGACTACCCGACAAGAGACCCAGTACTTC. Its protein product is CASSFSTTRQETQYF. The whole variable domain, filled in from reference TRBV5-4 and TRBJ2-5, reads ETGVTQSPTHLIKTRGQQVTLRCSSQSGHNTVSWYQQALGQGPQFIFQYYREEENGRGNFPPRFSGLQFPNYSSELNVNALELDDSALYLCASSFSTTRQETQYFGPGTRLLVL.

The CDR3 DNA follows: TGCGCCAGCAGCTTGGCTTACCGGTCTTATCGGATGGAACATGAGCAGTTCTTC. It codes for CASSLAYRSYRMEHEQFF. V usage is TRBV5-1 and J usage is TRBJ2-1, with D unresolved. The germline V and J ends were trimmed by 0 bases and 8 bases, with 24 bases remaining between them. The V gene's germline CDR1 is SGHRS and CDR2 YFSETQ. This CDR3 has 18 amino acids.

The chain uses TRBV28 and TRBJ2-7, with D possibly TRBD1 on 6 matching bases. Germline V CDR1 and CDR2: MDHEN, SYDVKM. Trimming took off 7 bases at V and 3 bases at J, with 16 bases between the two ends. This CDR3 has 14 residues. The DNA for the CDR3 is TGTGCCAGCACCCCAGGACAGCTTTTCTACGAGCAGTACTTC. Translated, it gives CASTPGQLFYEQYF.

The chain recombines TRBV27 with TRBJ2-3; 13 bases map to TRBD2. V was clipped by 6 bases and J by 4 bases; unmatched bases: 4. Germline lookup yields CDR1 MNHEY and CDR2 SMNVEV (reference sequence). The CDR3 is 15 residues long. The CDR3 DNA reads TGTGCCAGCAGACTAGGACTAGCGGGAGCAGATACGCAGTATTTT. It specifies CASRLGLAGADTQYF.

V is TRBV7-6 and J is TRBJ2-5, with D perhaps matching TRBD2 (7 bases). This CDR3 contains 16 residues. CDR1 is SGHVS and CDR2 is FNYEAQ in the germline V gene. The ends were cut back, 0 bases at V and 1 base at J, with 12 bases in the middle. CDR3 protein: CASSLAGAGAQETQYF. CDR3 DNA: TGTGCCAGCAGCTTAGCGGGCGCGGGGGCCCAAGAGACCCAGTACTTC.

The chain links TRBV28 to TRBJ2-7; 8 bases line up with TRBD2. With V trimmed by 10 bases and J by 4 bases, 12 bases remained unmatched. Germline V gene sequence: CDR1 MDHEN, CDR2 SYDVKM. CDR3 length: 14 residues. CDR3 sequence: CATKLGGGLYEQYF. For the CDR3, the DNA is TGTGCCACGAAGCTCGGGGGGGGCTTATACGAGCAGTACTTC.

The chain has TRBV10-3 and TRBJ1-2; D is unresolved. V lost 0 bases and J 8 bases, leaving 10 bases between the germline ends. The CDR3 length is 13 residues. In germline, CDR1 is ENHRY, CDR2 SYGVKD. The CDR3 protein is CAISESTGWGYTF. The CDR3 DNA is TGTGCCATCAGTGAGTCTACGGGCTGGGGCTACACCTTC.

The CDR3 nucleotides read TGTGCCAGCAGTTGGGGGAACACTGAAGCTTTCTTT. Translated, it gives CASSWGNTEAFF. V and J are TRBV25-1 and TRBJ1-1; D unclear. This CDR3 region has 12 residues. Germline loops: CDR1 MGHDK, CDR2 SYGVNS. V was cut by 5 bases and J by 1 base, with 5 bases left in between. The full variable domain, its missing parts supplied by reference TRBV25-1 and TRBJ1-1, is EADIYQTPRYLVIGTGKKITLECSQTMGHDKMYWYQQDPGMELHLIHYSYGVNSTEKGDLSSESTVSRIRTEHFPLTLESARPSHTSQYLCASSWGNTEAFFGQGTRLTVV.

The chain links TRBV9 to TRBJ2-5; 9 bases agree with TRBD2. Trimming cost V 3 bases and J 5 bases; bases outside gene matches: 8. CDR3 size: 15 residues. From germline, CDR1 is SGDLS and CDR2 YYNGEE. The CDR3 reads CASSASSGTRETQYF. As DNA, the CDR3 is TGTGCCAGCAGCGCATCTAGCGGGACTAGGGAGACCCAGTACTTC.

The chain links TRBV19 to TRBJ1-1; D gene unclear. The CDR3 covers 15 residues. Germline CDR1 LNHDA, CDR2 SQIVND (reference sequence). Trimming took off 1 base at V and 5 bases at J, with 14 bases between the two ends. The CDR3 nucleotides are TGTGCCAGTAGTATAGCTGGGGTAAGAGGAACTGAAGCTTTCTTT. Residues: CASSIAGVRGTEAFF.

The genes are TRBV7-9 and TRBJ2-3; 7 bases fit TRBD2. With 1 base clipped from V and 6 bases from J, the junction kept 10 bases outside the gene matches. CDR1 is SEHNR, CDR2 FQNEAQ, per germline (reference sequence). The CDR3 spans 16 residues. In DNA form, the CDR3 reads TGTGCCAGCAGCTTAGGGCTAGCGGACTTTGGGGATACGCAGTATTTT. This translates into CASSLGLADFGDTQYF.

This clone has a single count. The V and J genes are TRBV9 and TRBJ2-1, with TRBD2 matching 7 bases. Trimming took 4 bases from V and 0 from J; bases not matched to a gene: 4. This CDR3 contains 15 residues. In germline, CDR1 is SGDLS, CDR2 YYNGEE. DNA for the CDR3: TGTGCCAGCAGCACCAGCGGGATCTCCTACAATGAGCAGTTCTTC. Encoded protein: CASSTSGISYNEQFF.

The rearrangement joins TRBV18 to TRBJ1-2; possible D gene TRBD1, 6 bases. The V gene's germline CDR1 is KGHSH and CDR2 LQKENI. V lost 0 bases and J 7 bases, leaving 18 bases between the germline ends. The CDR3 extends over 16 amino acids. CDR3 in DNA: TGTGCCAGCTCACCACCTTACAGGGATTATTTTGGTGGCTACACCTTC. Protein product: CASSPPYRDYFGGYTF.

The CDR3 loop reads CASRLQGAADEAFF. The CDR3 DNA is TGTGCCAGTAGACTACAGGGGGCTGCGGACGAAGCTTTCTTT. This rearrangement joins TRBV19 to TRBJ1-1, with 9 nucleotides matching TRBD1. CDR1 is LNHDA and CDR2 is SQIVND in the germline V gene (reference sequence). The CDR3 runs 14 residues. The J segment lost 8 bases and the V segment lost 6 bases, leaving 10 bases of the junction unmatched. Full variable domain (outside the CDR3, taken from reference TRBV19 and TRBJ1-1): DGGITQSPKYLFRKEGQNVTLSCEQNLNHDAMYWYRQDPGQGLRLIYYSQIVNDFQKGDIAEGYSVSREKKESFPLTVTSAQKNPTAFYLCASRLQGAADEAFFGQGTRLTVV.

The CDR3 DNA reads as TGCGCCAGCAGCTTGGGTGGACCGAATGAAAAACTGTTTTTT. The encoded protein is CASSLGGPNEKLFF. The chain recombines TRBV5-1 with TRBJ1-4; D unclear. The germline V gene encodes CDR1 SGHRS and CDR2 YFSETQ. V was clipped by 0 bases and J by 5 bases, with 8 bases between them. The CDR3 runs 14 residues.

Comment on this clone: The conserved phenylalanine or tryptophan is not found at the CDR3 terminus, so this likely reflects a read error. No DNA is shown, since the ends of the CDR3 on it are uncertain; the CDR3 is the one TCRdb lists. The chain's CDR3 is CASSANREIRL. V and J are TRBV6-1 and TRBJ2-7; the tabulated D call, TRBD1, remains unverified against the DNA. In germline, CDR1 is MNHNS, CDR2 SASEGT. The CDR3 comprises 11 residues, both ends counted.

The chain uses TRBV7-2 and TRBJ2-1; D unresolved. Looked up from germline, CDR1 is SGHTA and CDR2 is FQGNSA. Trimming took off 3 bases at V and 1 base at J, with 7 bases between the two ends. CDR3 size: 14 residues. The CDR3 bases are TGTGCCAGCAGCTTGCAGGCTTCCTACAATGAGCAGTTCTTC. Translation: CASSLQASYNEQFF.

In DNA form, the CDR3 reads TGTGCCACCAGCAGGACAGGGGGCGGGGAAAAACTGTTTTTT. Its protein product is CATSRTGGGEKLFF. The chain employs TRBV15 and TRBJ1-4; TRBD1 matches 10 bases. The CDR3 spans 14 residues. Germline V lookup: CDR1 LNHNV, CDR2 YYDKDF (reference sequence). Trimming took 3 bases from V and 8 from J; bases not matched to a gene: 3.